The 32 T cell receptor beta chains in this list originate from one sample, sequenced in a study of response to subunit inactivated influenza vaccine. TCRdb used MiXCR to reprocess the RT-PCR reads, holding one entry per CDR3 protein. The table records about 520,000 distinct CDR3 sequences, around 25% of them present only once. The specimen was CD4+ T cells sorted from PBMCs, collected approximately 5 days after vaccination. Receptors originate from a man aged 50-60 years who received an inactivated influenza vaccine.

This clonotype was counted a few times. V and J are TRBV20-1 and TRBJ2-6, with D unclear. The CDR3 is 14 amino acids. V lost 7 bases to trimming and J lost 2 bases, with 12 bases between them. From germline, CDR1 is DFQATT and CDR2 SNEGSKA (reference sequence). CDR3 nucleotides: TGCAGTGTCCCGGACCTGGCTGGGGCCAACGTCCTGACTTTC. Encoded protein: CSVPDLAGANVLTF.

The chain carries TRBV29-1 and TRBJ2-3; TRBD2 matches at 11 bases. The CDR3 length is 15 residues. With V trimmed by 2 bases and J by 5 bases, 6 bases remained unmatched. Germline assignment: CDR1 SQVTM and CDR2 ANQGSEA. In DNA, the CDR3 is TGCAGCGTTGAACCTGAAACTAGCGGGAGAGATACGCAGTATTTT. It specifies CSVEPETSGRDTQYF.

The chain is built from TRBV28 and TRBJ1-2; the D is unclear. Deletions cut 10 bases from V and 3 bases from J, with 12 bases between. The length of the CDR3 is 12 residues. Germline CDR1 and CDR2: MDHEN and SYDVKM. The CDR3 DNA reads TGTGCCATTCGCGGCATCCACTATGGCTACACCTTC. It encodes CAIRGIHYGYTF.

This clonotype was seen a few times. The V call is TRBV7-2, the J call TRBJ1-2; D unresolved. CDR3 length equals 15 residues. CDR1 SGHTA and CDR2 FQGNSA come from the germline V gene. V lost 1 base and J lost 0, with 9 bases in between. The CDR3 loop reads CASSLDSRPNYGYTF. The DNA for the CDR3 is TGTGCCAGCAGCTTAGATTCCAGACCTAACTATGGCTACACCTTC.

The rearrangement links TRBV15 to TRBJ1-1, with a weak D call TRBD1 (5 bases). Per germline, CDR1 LNHNV and CDR2 YYDKDF (reference sequence). With 5 bases removed from V and 0 bases from J, the gap between germline ends came to 7 bases. This CDR3 contains 13 residues. CDR3 protein: CATSPTVNTEAFF. The CDR3 DNA reads TGTGCCACCAGCCCGACAGTGAACACTGAAGCTTTCTTT.

A few counts support this clonotype. The genes are TRBV29-1 and TRBJ1-1; D ambiguous. Trimming shortened V by 7 bases and J by 1 base, and 10 bases separated the two germline ends. Germline V lookup: CDR1 SQVTM, CDR2 ANQGSEA. This CDR3 has 12 amino acids. The CDR3 protein is CSGGGRNTEAFF. The CDR3 DNA follows: TGCAGCGGGGGAGGACGGAACACTGAAGCTTTCTTT.

The rearrangement uses TRBV3-1 and TRBJ2-5; D perhaps matches TRBD2 (6 bases). The length of the CDR3 is 14 residues. In germline, CDR1 is LGHDT, CDR2 YNNKEL (reference sequence). V lost 1 base to trimming and J lost 4 bases, with 10 bases between them. The CDR3 is CASSQGTIGETQYF. CDR3 sequence (DNA): TGTGCCAGCAGCCAAGGGACTATCGGAGAGACCCAGTACTTC.

This clonotype appeared many times. This sequence may be a read error, since a much larger clone differs from it by one base. The genes are TRBV20-1 and TRBJ1-5; D unresolved. Germline V gene data show CDR1 as DFQATT and CDR2 as SNEGSKA (reference sequence). This CDR3 has 12 amino acids. V was clipped by 0 bases and J by 2 bases, with 2 bases between them. The CDR3 is CSARDGNQPQHF. The CDR3, as DNA: TGCAGTGCTAGAGATGGCAATCAGCCCCAGCATTTT.

This chain joins TRBV6-5 and TRBJ1-1; D call uncertain. The CDR3 runs 13 residues. Trimming took off 0 bases at V and 10 bases at J, with 12 bases between the two ends. Germline CDR1 reads MNHEY; CDR2 reads SVGAGI. This chain's CDR3 is CASSYSREARAFF. The CDR3 nucleotides read TGTGCCAGCAGTTACTCGCGGGAGGCACGAGCTTTCTTT.

V usage is TRBV6-1 and J usage is TRBJ2-1; D is tentatively TRBD1 or TRBD2 (7 bases each). Looked up from germline, CDR1 is MNHNS and CDR2 is SASEGT. The CDR3 runs 16 residues. Between the trimmed V and J ends, which lost 3 bases and 1 base, there was a span of 13 bases. The CDR3 loop is CASSDRGGQSYNEQFF. CDR3 nucleotides: TGTGCCAGCAGTGATAGGGGGGGACAGTCCTACAATGAGCAGTTCTTC.

The CDR3 DNA reads TGCGCCAGCAGCTTGACAGAATATAATTCACCCCTCCACTTT. Protein sequence: CASSLTEYNSPLHF. This chain joins TRBV5-1 and TRBJ1-6; unclear D gene. This CDR3 has 14 amino acids. Germline CDR1 reads SGHRS; CDR2 reads YFSETQ. V was clipped by 1 base and J by 4 bases, with 6 bases between them.

The V gene is TRBV14, the J gene TRBJ2-1, with D possibly TRBD1 on 5 matching bases. V was shortened by 4 bases and J by 5 bases, with 21 bases between the two germline ends. CDR1 and CDR2 from the germline V gene are SGHDN and FVKESK. CDR3 length equals 17 residues. As DNA, the CDR3 is TGTGCCAGCAGCCTCCTGGGAAGGGGTTTAGGTAACAATGAGCAGTTCTTC. Translation: CASSLLGRGLGNNEQFF.

This clonotype was counted a few times. The chain links TRBV5-1 to TRBJ2-3; 7 bases fit TRBD2. CDR1 is SGHRS, CDR2 YFSETQ, per germline. The J segment lost 6 bases and the V segment lost 0 bases, leaving 10 bases of the junction unmatched. The CDR3 is made up of 16 amino acids. The DNA of the CDR3 is TGCGCCAGCAGCTTGGTAACGGGAGGAGTCGATGATACGCAGTATTTT. Translated, it gives CASSLVTGGVDDTQYF.

This clonotype came up a few times. An end of the junction does not agree with germline; a read error may underlie this. The rearrangement uses TRBV29-1 and TRBJ2-1; TRBD2 agrees at 11 bases. CDR3 size: 12 residues. Germline CDR1 SQVTM, CDR2 ANQGSEA. The CDR3 DNA follows: TGCAGCGTTGGAGTAGCGGGGGGGCCTTGTACGTTC. As protein: CSVGVAGGPCTF.

This clonotype was picked up many times. The chain uses TRBV20-1 and TRBJ2-7, with D possibly called TRBD1 or TRBD2 (5 bases each). CDR3 length equals 13 residues. CDR1 DFQATT and CDR2 SNEGSKA come from the germline V gene (reference sequence). V was cut by 4 bases and J by 2 bases, with 12 bases left in between. CDR3 sequence reads: CSAMRGPTYEQYF. As DNA, the CDR3 is TGCAGTGCTATGAGGGGTCCCACCTACGAGCAGTACTTC.

The chain employs TRBV20-1 and TRBJ2-1; 7 bases match TRBD2. The germline V gene encodes CDR1 DFQATT and CDR2 SNEGSKA (reference sequence). The CDR3 runs 14 residues. V dropped 3 bases and J dropped 7; count of bases not matched to a gene: 9. The CDR3: CSASPGGGINEQFF. As DNA, the CDR3 is TGCAGTGCTAGCCCCGGGGGAGGGATTAATGAGCAGTTCTTC.

J is TRBJ2-7 and V is TRBV5-1, with D hard to call. From germline, CDR1 is SGHRS and CDR2 YFSETQ. The CDR3 totals 16 residues. V was cut by 0 bases and J by 5 bases, with 18 bases left in between. CDR3 DNA sequence: TGCGCCAGCAGCTTGGGAAGCTTCGTTTTGCTCAACGAGCAGTACTTC. Amino acid sequence: CASSLGSFVLLNEQYF.

The chain uses TRBV20-1 and TRBJ2-5, with 8 bases matching TRBD1. This CDR3 is built from 15 residues. Germline-derived CDR1 and CDR2 are DFQATT and SNEGSKA (reference sequence). The trim removed 3 bases at V and 5 bases at J, leaving 11 bases unmatched. CDR3 residues: CSARPGDRQGETQYF. In nucleotides, the CDR3 is TGCAGTGCTAGGCCCGGGGACAGGCAAGGGGAGACCCAGTACTTC.

The V gene is TRBV20-1, the J gene TRBJ1-1; the D gene is possibly TRBD1 (5 bases). The V gene's germline CDR1 is DFQATT and CDR2 SNEGSKA (reference sequence). The V end was cut by 7 bases, the J end by 6 bases, with 18 bases between. The CDR3 runs to 13 residues. As DNA, the CDR3 is TGCAGTGTTTTGACAGTTTCTAACTCTGAAGCTTTCTTT. It codes for CSVLTVSNSEAFF.

This clonotype was seen a few times. The chain links TRBV18 to TRBJ2-6; no firm D call. V was clipped by 2 bases and J by 2 bases, with 4 bases between them. Germline CDR1 is KGHSH and CDR2 is LQKENI. The CDR3 extends over 14 amino acids. The CDR3 region is CASSPGAGANVLTF. In DNA form, the CDR3 reads TGTGCCAGCTCACCAGGGGCTGGGGCCAACGTCCTGACTTTC.

This clonotype has only a few counts. This chain connects TRBV15 to TRBJ2-1; 9 bases map to TRBD2. Germline loops: CDR1 LNHNV, CDR2 YYDKDF (reference sequence). With V trimmed by 3 bases and J by 4 bases, 10 bases remained unmatched. The CDR3 spans 17 residues. The CDR3 reads CATSRVPGLAIYNEQFF. In DNA, the CDR3 is TGTGCCACCAGCAGGGTACCGGGACTAGCCATTTACAATGAGCAGTTCTTC.

Only a few counts were recorded for this clonotype. In nucleotides, the CDR3 is TGTGCCAGCAGCTTAGATAGGGGGCGAAATGAGCAGTTCTTC. Protein sequence: CASSLDRGRNEQFF. The J gene is TRBJ2-1, the V gene TRBV7-8; 7 bases map to TRBD1. V was clipped by 1 base and J by 7 bases; unmatched bases: 4. The germline CDR1 and CDR2 sequences are SGHVS and FQNEAQ. This CDR3 is 14 amino acids long.

The chain has TRBV6-1 and TRBJ2-3; 7 positions agree with TRBD1. Per the germline V gene, CDR1 is MNHNS and CDR2 is SASEGT. The trim removed 8 bases at V and 0 bases at J, leaving 8 bases unmatched. The CDR3 covers 15 residues. The CDR3 protein is CASDRDGLSTDTQYF. CDR3 nucleotides: TGTGCCAGCGACAGGGACGGCCTAAGCACAGATACGCAGTATTTT.

A few counts support this clonotype. This chain links TRBV12-3 or TRBV12-4 with TRBJ1-6, with D unresolved. The CDR3 loop spans 12 amino acids. Trimming took 3 bases from V and 11 from J, leaving 8 bases between them. The CDR3 coding sequence is TGTGCCAGCAGTTTCGGGCCGCCACCCCTCCACTTT. Its protein product is CASSFGPPPLHF.

This clonotype has just a few counts. The V and J genes are TRBV6-1 and TRBJ2-7; D might be TRBD1 or TRBD2, each matching 5 bases. V dropped 6 bases and J dropped 3 bases, with 15 bases sitting between them. Germline CDR1 and CDR2: MNHNS and SASEGT. This CDR3 is built from 14 residues. CDR3 nucleotides: TGTGCCAGCAGCAAAGCCGGGACCGACTACGAGCAGTACTTC. It encodes CASSKAGTDYEQYF.

This clonotype has just a few counts. The CDR3 spells CSASAGPTDTQYF. CDR3 DNA sequence: TGCAGTGCTAGTGCGGGACCCACAGATACGCAGTATTTT. The chain couples TRBV20-1 to TRBJ2-3, with a weak D call TRBD2 (6 bases). The germline V gene encodes CDR1 DFQATT and CDR2 SNEGSKA (reference sequence). The germline V and J ends were trimmed by 3 bases and 2 bases, with 9 bases remaining between them. This CDR3 contains 13 residues.

The V and J genes are TRBV10-3 and TRBJ2-7; 9 bases fit TRBD2. There are 14 residues in the CDR3. The V gene end was trimmed by 6 bases and the J gene end by 2 bases; junction bases not matched to a gene: 5. Per germline, CDR1 ENHRY and CDR2 SYGVKD. The CDR3 sequence: CAIRPSGAPYEQYF. CDR3 nucleotides: TGTGCCATCAGGCCTAGCGGGGCTCCCTACGAGCAGTACTTC.

The CDR3 coding sequence is TGTGCCAGCAACAAGAGGCAGACCTTCTCCTACAATGAGCAGTTCTTC. Its translation is CASNKRQTFSYNEQFF. The chain couples TRBV6-2 or TRBV6-3 to TRBJ2-1, with D unclear. Trimming took 7 bases from V and 0 from J, leaving 16 bases between them. CDR3 length equals 16 residues. Germline values: CDR1 MNHEY, CDR2 SVGEGT.

The J gene is TRBJ2-1, the V gene TRBV11-2; tentative D call: TRBD2 (7 bases). Germline CDR1 reads SGHAT; CDR2 reads FQNNGV. The CDR3 is 13 residues long. V shed 6 bases and J shed 6 bases, with 12 bases lying between them. CDR3 protein: CASRRGALNEQFF. CDR3 DNA: TGTGCCAGCAGACGGGGGGCCCTCAATGAGCAGTTCTTC.

CDR3 coding DNA: TGTGCCAGCAGTTTAGCTATGGGCGGCAGCAATCAGCCCCAGCATTTT. Encoded protein: CASSLAMGGSNQPQHF. V and J are TRBV12-3 or TRBV12-4 and TRBJ1-5; D is unresolved. The CDR3 length is 16 residues. The V gene lost 0 bases and the J gene lost 1 base, with 10 bases spanning the gap.

The chain carries TRBV10-3 and TRBJ1-3; D gene unclear. Between the trimmed V and J ends, which lost 6 bases and 0 bases, there was a span of 6 bases. CDR1 ENHRY and CDR2 SYGVKD come from the germline V gene. This CDR3 comprises 13 residues. CDR3 DNA sequence: TGTGCCATCAGGTACAACTCTGGAAACACCATATATTTT. Its protein product is CAIRYNSGNTIYF.

V gene TRBV11-2 combines with J gene TRBJ2-7; 10 nucleotides match TRBD1. CDR1 SGHAT and CDR2 FQNNGV come from the germline V gene. The V segment lost 1 base and the J segment 4 bases; nucleotides outside the gene matches: 13. The CDR3 is 18 amino acids. CDR3 amino acids: CASSLVLSIRQGAYEQYF. The CDR3 nucleotides read TGTGCCAGCAGCTTAGTTTTGTCAATACGACAGGGGGCTTACGAGCAGTACTTC.